This T cell receptor beta chain was identified during a study of PD-1 blockade in mismatch repair-deficient tumors (dated by TCRdb to about 2017). Background for the entire study: Between late 2013 and September 2016, around 91 consecutive patients with eleven to twelve mismatch repair-deficient cancer types, all previously treated and progressing, were enrolled in the trial. Tumor-associated T cell clones were tracked in the peripheral blood of patients responding to PD-1 blockade by deep sequencing of TCR CDR3 regions. Study-level results and caveats: Clones residing in the tumor, which were often undetectable in blood before treatment, expanded quickly after pembrolizumab and then contracted, generally before radiologic responses.

On this clone: Its target antigen remains unknown. No clone much larger than this one lies a single base away; base qualities are absent.

Receptor amplification or capture employed the immunoSEQ multiplex PCR assay. TCRdb took over this immuneACCESS table, retaining in-frame rearrangements with V and J assigned. Such tables are incomplete; in checked studies, under half of the missing clones stem from an unresolved V gene, and the remainder is unexplained. For this sample there are 40,000 or so clones; about four fifths appear just once. Approximately 22% of the sample is taken by the ten largest. Mismatch repair deficiency was established in every enrolled patient by polymerase chain reaction or immunohistochemistry. Three patients who responded to pembrolizumab therapy underwent TCR sequencing. Pembrolizumab PD-1 blockade was prospectively tested in advanced mismatch repair-deficient cancers, regardless of tissue of origin, in the phase II trial. Peripheral blood T cell samples were serially collected before and at multiple times after PD-1 blockade was started. The timing of each blood sample was reported as weeks after the first dose of pembrolizumab.

From the cysteine up to the phenylalanine, the CDR3 has a length of 11 residues. Here the CDR3 DNA is all that survives: 33 bases in frame from base 1. Based on the germline V gene (reference sequence), the CDR1 and CDR2 sequences are PRHDT and FYEKMQ. Between the V and J ends, shortened by 3 bases and 4 bases respectively, the junction contains 2 bases. The source of this sequence is an adult with mismatch repair-deficient cancer. Recombination joined TRBV13 with TRBJ2-3, with no confidently assigned D gene. Sequencing used peripheral blood, obtained 4 weeks after starting pembrolizumab. This receptor has the CDR3 CASSLADTQYF. The DNA reads TGTGCCAGCAGCTTGGCAGATACGCAGTATTTT.